The 30 T cell receptor beta chains below all came from one sample that was sequenced in a study of technical replicates of blood from a few donors. Only in-frame clones appear in the TCRdb table, and some are missing; sequencing was by immunoSEQ multiplex PCR. Of 64,000 or so clones detected, approximately 96% appear once; the ten largest clones hold around 0.2%. Source material: T cells isolated from PBMCs. These receptors came from a human donor in good health.

The rearrangement links TRBV7-9 to TRBJ2-3; no clear D gene. This CDR3 is 12 amino acids long. The V end lost 1 base, the J end lost 9 bases, and 8 bases lay between the germline ends. Per the germline V gene, CDR1 is SEHNR and CDR2 is FQNEAQ (reference sequence). DNA for the CDR3: TGTGCCAGCAGCTTAGGAGACTCGACGCAGTATTTT. Translating it yields CASSLGDSTQYF.

The chain is built from TRBV5-8 and TRBJ1-1; possible D gene TRBD1, 5 bases. Germline assignment: CDR1 SGHTS and CDR2 YDEGEE. Deletions cut 1 base from V and 4 bases from J, with 8 bases between. The CDR3 is made up of 13 amino acids. CDR3 sequence (DNA): TGTGCCAGCAGCTTGTACAGGACCACTGAAGCTTTCTTT. Its translation: CASSLYRTTEAFF.

A single count supports this clone. The V and J genes are TRBV7-6 and TRBJ1-4, with a tentative D call TRBD1 (6 bases). Germline V lookup: CDR1 SGHVS, CDR2 FNYEAQ. This CDR3 is built from 14 residues. V dropped 4 bases and J dropped 5 bases, with 11 bases sitting between them. The CDR3 DNA reads TGTGCCAGCAGCTCACAGGGTGGGAATGAAAAACTGTTTTTT. Residues: CASSSQGGNEKLFF.

The chain combines TRBV11-2 with TRBJ2-3; 9 bases fit TRBD2. The J segment lost 12 bases and the V segment lost 7 bases, leaving 11 bases of the junction unmatched. The CDR3 runs to 13 residues. Per the germline V gene, CDR1 is SGHAT and CDR2 is FQNNGV. The CDR3 sequence is CASTHKTSGLQYF. The CDR3 region has the DNA TGTGCCAGCACCCATAAGACTAGCGGTCTTCAGTATTTT.

V is TRBV18 and J is TRBJ1-5; D perhaps matches TRBD1 (6 bases). CDR3 length: 17 residues. The ends were cut back, 2 bases at V and 0 bases at J, with 14 bases in the middle. Germline V gives CDR1 KGHSH, CDR2 LQKENI. The CDR3 sequence: CASSPDYGTHSNQPQHF. The CDR3 DNA reads TGTGCCAGCTCACCAGACTACGGGACACATAGCAATCAGCCCCAGCATTTT.

The rearrangement links TRBV14 to TRBJ1-6, with 7 bases identical to TRBD1. Germline CDR1 reads SGHDN; CDR2 reads FVKESK. J was trimmed by 14 bases and V by 2 bases; bases with no gene match: 9. The CDR3 has 14 residues. The CDR3 nucleotides are TGTGCCAGCAGCCAATCAAGGACAGGACTGTCCCTCCACTTT. It is translated as CASSQSRTGLSLHF.

The chain employs TRBV7-8 and TRBJ2-1, with D hard to call. Germline V gene data show CDR1 as SGHVS and CDR2 as FQNEAQ. V was cut by 3 bases and J by 5 bases, with 11 bases left in between. The CDR3 sequence is 14 residues long. As DNA, the CDR3 is TGTGCCAGCAGCTTGGAGCTAATAAACAATGAGCAGTTCTTC. Protein sequence: CASSLELINNEQFF.

The gene calls are TRBV5-6 and TRBJ2-7, with a possible D match to TRBD2 (6 bases). The CDR3 covers 17 residues. The V gene's germline CDR1 is SGHDT and CDR2 YYEEEE. V lost 5 bases and J 0 bases, leaving 21 bases between the germline ends. CDR3 region: CASSSGLSTSFSYEQYF. CDR3 coding DNA: TGTGCCAGCAGTTCGGGACTCTCCACCTCATTCTCCTACGAGCAGTACTTC.

CDR3 region: CASSVQVVEAFF. Here the CDR3 DNA reads TGTGCCAGCAGTGTACAGGTAGTCGAAGCTTTCTTT. The V gene is TRBV2, the J gene TRBJ1-1, with a weak D call TRBD1 (5 bases). Per germline, CDR1 SNHLY and CDR2 FYNNEI. The CDR3 runs 12 residues. The V end lost 4 bases, the J end lost 8 bases, and 11 bases lay between the germline ends.

The genes are TRBV29-1 and TRBJ2-2, with 8 bases fitting TRBD1. There are 14 residues in the CDR3. Germline trimming cut 6 bases from V and 5 bases from J; bases unmatched to any gene: 8. The germline CDR1 and CDR2 sequences are SQVTM and ANQGSEA. In nucleotides, the CDR3 is TGCAGCGTCGTACCTGGACAGGGTACCGGGGAGCTGTTTTTT. It specifies CSVVPGQGTGELFF.

The V call is TRBV5-4, the J call TRBJ2-7, with 9 bases fitting TRBD2. Germline CDR1 is SGHNT and CDR2 is YYREEE (reference sequence). The CDR3 covers 15 residues. Germline trimming cut 0 bases from V and 3 bases from J; bases unmatched to any gene: 4. CDR3 in DNA: TGTGCCAGCAGCTTGGGCGGGAGGGCCAACTACGAGCAGTACTTC. Translated: CASSLGGRANYEQYF.

The chain has TRBV6-5 and TRBJ2-7, with 10 bases that match TRBD1. The germline CDR1 and CDR2 sequences are MNHEY and SVGAGI. V was pared by 6 bases and J by 3 bases, with 8 bases of the junction left unmatched. The CDR3 is 15 amino acids. CDR3 nucleotides: TGTGCCAGCAGAGGGCGTGGGACAGGGGTCTACGAGCAGTACTTC. This encodes CASRGRGTGVYEQYF.

V usage is TRBV6-4 and J usage is TRBJ1-5, with TRBD1 matching 9 bases. V gave up 3 bases and J gave up 2 bases; unmatched junction bases: 2. This CDR3 region has 15 residues. Germline CDR1 is MRHNA and CDR2 is SNTAGT. CDR3 protein: CASSETGGGNQPQHF. In DNA form, the CDR3 reads TGTGCCAGCAGTGAGACAGGGGGTGGCAATCAGCCCCAGCATTTT.

The chain employs TRBV7-9 and TRBJ2-5, with TRBD1 as a possible D gene (5 bases). V lost 5 bases to trimming and J lost 3 bases, with 16 bases between them. The CDR3 is 15 amino acids. From germline, CDR1 is SEHNR and CDR2 FQNEAQ (reference sequence). The CDR3 DNA reads as TGTGCCAGCAGCCCTCAAGGGGCAGGGAAAGAGACCCAGTACTTC. It yields the protein CASSPQGAGKETQYF.

This chain uses TRBV7-3 with TRBJ2-1; 8 bases are a match to TRBD2. The V and J ends lost 4 bases and 1 base, in that order; junction bases with no gene match: 3. In germline, CDR1 is SGHTA, CDR2 FQGTGA. CDR3 length: 15 amino acids. The CDR3 nucleotides read TGTGCCAGCAGCTCCACTAGCGGTTCCTACAATGAGCAGTTCTTC. This sequence encodes CASSSTSGSYNEQFF.

The genes are TRBV11-3 and TRBJ2-3; 12 positions agree with TRBD2. The V gene end was trimmed by 2 bases and the J gene end by 4 bases; junction bases not matched to a gene: 4. This CDR3 comprises 16 residues. Germline-derived CDR1 and CDR2 are SGHNT and YENEEA. The CDR3 coding sequence is TGTGCCAGCAGCTTACTAGCGGGGGGGGTCTCAGATACGCAGTATTTT. It is translated as CASSLLAGGVSDTQYF. The full variable domain, its missing parts supplied by reference TRBV11-3 and TRBJ2-3, is EAGVVQSPRYKIIEKKQPVAFWCNPISGHNTLYWYLQNLGQGPELLIRYENEEAVDDSQLPKDRFSAERLKGVDSTLKIQPAELGDSAVYLCASSLLAGGVSDTQYFGPGTRLTVL.

The chain has TRBV7-9 and TRBJ2-1; 11 positions match TRBD2. Germline CDR1 SEHNR, CDR2 FQNEAQ (reference sequence). The CDR3 runs to 14 residues. With 1 base clipped from V and 12 bases from J, the junction kept 5 bases outside the gene matches. CDR3 protein: CASSLGTSGGGQFF. The CDR3 DNA reads as TGTGCCAGCAGCTTAGGAACTAGCGGGGGCGGGCAGTTCTTC. Full variable domain (missing parts from reference TRBV7-9 and TRBJ2-1): DTGVSQNPRHKITKRGQNVTFRCDPISEHNRLYWYRQTLGQGPEFLTYFQNEAQLEKSRLLSDRFSAERPKGSFSTLEIQRTEQGDSAMYLCASSLGTSGGGQFFGPGTRLTVL.

The chain couples TRBV10-3 to TRBJ2-7; 7 nucleotides align to TRBD1. Germline loops: CDR1 ENHRY, CDR2 SYGVKD. V lost 11 bases to trimming and J lost 5 bases; unmatched junction nucleotides: 12. This CDR3 is 13 amino acids long. The CDR3 nucleotides read TGTGCCTCTACCGGGACAGTCGATCACGAGCAGTACTTC. This encodes CASTGTVDHEQYF.

A note on this clone: Compared with germline, one end of the junction differs, possibly owing to a read error. The J gene is TRBJ2-5, the V gene TRBV6-5; D perhaps matches TRBD2 (5 bases). Germline CDR1 reads MNHEY; CDR2 reads SVGAGI. The CDR3 totals 15 residues. This CDR3 is CASSYSASSQGTQYF. The CDR3 region has the DNA TGTGCCAGCAGCTACTCAGCCTCTAGCCAAGGGACCCAGTACTTC.

The chain joins TRBV4-2 to TRBJ2-6, with 13 bases lining up with TRBD2. This CDR3 is built from 18 residues. The germline V gene has CDR1 LGHNA and CDR2 YNFKEQ. The V and J ends lost 2 bases and 0 bases, in that order; junction bases with no gene match: 1. CDR3: CASSQRLAGGSGANVLTF. CDR3 in DNA: TGTGCCAGCAGCCAAAGACTAGCGGGAGGCTCTGGGGCCAACGTCCTGACTTTC.

The chain is built from TRBV11-2 and TRBJ2-2; D is unclear. This CDR3 has 19 residues. Germline V gene sequence: CDR1 SGHAT, CDR2 FQNNGV. Deletions cut 4 bases from V and 0 bases from J, with 21 bases between. CDR3 DNA: TGTGCCAGCAGCTCCTCTTTGTTGGAGCGAATGGCGAACACCGGGGAGCTGTTTTTT. Its protein is CASSSSLLERMANTGELFF.

The genes are TRBV7-9 and TRBJ1-2; 8 bases are shared with TRBD1. The germline CDR1 and CDR2 sequences are SEHNR and FQNEAQ (reference sequence). The length of the CDR3 is 15 residues. The V gene end was trimmed by 4 bases and the J gene end by 0 bases; junction bases not matched to a gene: 4. The CDR3 DNA reads as TGTGCCAGCAGCTCAGGGGGCCTAGCTAACTATGGCTACACCTTC. This codes for CASSSGGLANYGYTF.

This clone was observed a few times. The rearrangement uses TRBV7-9 and TRBJ1-1; D is unclear. The germline gives CDR1 SEHNR, CDR2 FQNEAQ (reference sequence). The CDR3 spans 15 residues. V was pared by 5 bases and J by 1 base, with 14 bases between. The CDR3 sequence: CASSPKIHPNTEAFF. CDR3 nucleotides: TGTGCCAGCAGCCCGAAAATACACCCGAACACTGAAGCTTTCTTT.

The chain carries TRBV19 and TRBJ1-5, with D tentatively TRBD1 (5 bases). CDR1 and CDR2 (germline): LNHDA, SQIVND (reference sequence). V was cut by 7 bases and J by 1 base, with 17 bases left in between. The length of the CDR3 is 16 residues. The CDR3 region has the DNA TGTGCCAGTATTGGGGGGGGGAAGGCAAGCAATCAGCCCCAGCATTTT. Its translation is CASIGGGKASNQPQHF.

This rearrangement joins TRBV11-3 to TRBJ1-4, with D maybe TRBD1 (5 bases). Germline lookup yields CDR1 SGHNT and CDR2 YENEEA. The CDR3 is 17 amino acids. V shed 2 bases and J shed 1 base, with 14 bases lying between them. This chain's CDR3 is CASSLNKRQGTNEKLFF. CDR3 in DNA: TGTGCCAGCAGCTTAAATAAGAGGCAGGGAACTAATGAAAAACTGTTTTTT.

The gene calls are TRBV7-2 and TRBJ2-5; 7 positions match TRBD1. CDR3 size: 15 residues. Germline lookup yields CDR1 SGHTA and CDR2 FQGNSA. The V gene end was trimmed by 4 bases and the J gene end by 2 bases; junction bases not matched to a gene: 7. The CDR3 bases are TGTGCCAGCAGCTGGAGAGGGACAGCACAAGAGACCCAGTACTTC. Protein sequence: CASSWRGTAQETQYF.

This clone was seen once. The CDR3, as DNA: TGCGCCAGCAGTGAAGCGGCGGGCGAGCAGTACTTC. Residues: CASSEAAGEQYF. The chain couples TRBV10-1 to TRBJ2-7, with a weak D call TRBD2 (5 bases). Germline assignment: CDR1 WNHNN and CDR2 SYGVQD (reference sequence). The CDR3 consists of 12 residues. Trimming removed 3 bases at V and 6 bases at J, with 9 bases between.

This rearrangement joins TRBV5-1 to TRBJ2-5; D is possibly TRBD1 (6 bases). Deletions cut 0 bases from V and 7 bases from J, with 10 bases between. The CDR3 is made up of 13 amino acids. CDR1 SGHRS and CDR2 YFSETQ come from the germline V gene. The CDR3 DNA reads as TGCGCCAGCAGCTTGGACAGGGTGGCGACCCAGTACTTC. Translation: CASSLDRVATQYF.

This rearrangement joins TRBV7-8 to TRBJ2-1; 10 bases match TRBD1. V dropped 5 bases and J dropped 2; count of bases not matched to a gene: 9. CDR3 length: 17 residues. Looked up from germline, CDR1 is SGHVS and CDR2 is FQNEAQ. CDR3 bases: TGTGCCAGCAGCGTGACCGGGACAGGGGACCCCTACAATGAGCAGTTCTTC. Its protein product is CASSVTGTGDPYNEQFF.

The genes are TRBV10-3 and TRBJ1-2; D gene uncertain. Germline V gene lookup returns CDR1 ENHRY and CDR2 SYGVKD. CDR3 length: 15 residues. The germline V and J ends were trimmed by 3 bases and 0 bases, with 11 bases remaining between them. The CDR3 DNA reads TGTGCCATCAGTGAAAACCCCGGAGCTAACTATGGCTACACCTTC. Translation: CAISENPGANYGYTF.